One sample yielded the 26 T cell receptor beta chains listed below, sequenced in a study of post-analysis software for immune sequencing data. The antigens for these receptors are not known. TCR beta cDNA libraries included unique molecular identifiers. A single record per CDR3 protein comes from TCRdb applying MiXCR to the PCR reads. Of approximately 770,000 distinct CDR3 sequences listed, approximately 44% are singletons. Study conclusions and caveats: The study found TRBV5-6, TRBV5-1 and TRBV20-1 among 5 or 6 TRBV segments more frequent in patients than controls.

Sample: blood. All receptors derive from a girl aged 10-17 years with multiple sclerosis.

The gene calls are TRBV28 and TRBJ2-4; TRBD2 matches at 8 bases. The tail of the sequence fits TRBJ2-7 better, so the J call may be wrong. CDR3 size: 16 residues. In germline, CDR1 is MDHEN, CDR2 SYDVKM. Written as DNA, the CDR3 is TGTGCCAGCAGTTTGCCCACTAGCGGCACCCCCTACGAGCAGTACTTC. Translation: CASSLPTSGTPYEQYF.

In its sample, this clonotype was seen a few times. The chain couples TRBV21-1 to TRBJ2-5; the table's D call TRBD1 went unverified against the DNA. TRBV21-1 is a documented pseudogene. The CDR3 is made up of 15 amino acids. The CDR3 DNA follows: TGTGCCAGCAGCAAGGTCAGAACGGGAAAAGAGACCCAGTACTTC. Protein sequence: CASSKVRTGKETQYF.

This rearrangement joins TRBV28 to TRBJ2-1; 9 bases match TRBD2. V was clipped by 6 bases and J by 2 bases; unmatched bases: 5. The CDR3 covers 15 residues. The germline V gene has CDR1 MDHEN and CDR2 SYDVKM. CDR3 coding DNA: TGTGCCAGCAGGCCTATAGCGGGAGCCTACAATGAGCAGTTCTTC. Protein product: CASRPIAGAYNEQFF.

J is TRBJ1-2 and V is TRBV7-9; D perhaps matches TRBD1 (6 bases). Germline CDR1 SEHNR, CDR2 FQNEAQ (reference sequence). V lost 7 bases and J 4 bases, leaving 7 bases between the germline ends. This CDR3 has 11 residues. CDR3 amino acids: CASTTGYGYTF. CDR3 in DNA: TGTGCCAGCACGACAGGCTATGGCTACACCTTC. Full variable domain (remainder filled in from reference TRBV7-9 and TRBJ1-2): DTGVSQNPRHKITKRGQNVTFRCDPISEHNRLYWYRQTLGQGPEFLTYFQNEAQLEKSRLLSDRFSAERPKGSFSTLEIQRTEQGDSAMYLCASTTGYGYTFGSGTRLTVV.

The CDR3 spells CASSLDSYSYEQYF. The DNA for the CDR3 is TGTGCCAGCAGCTTAGACTCGTACTCCTACGAGCAGTACTTC. The rearrangement joins TRBV7-9 to TRBJ2-7; no definite D call. The CDR3 length is 14 residues. Germline CDR1 is SEHNR and CDR2 is FQNEAQ (reference sequence). V was pared by 1 base and J by 0 bases, with 7 bases between.

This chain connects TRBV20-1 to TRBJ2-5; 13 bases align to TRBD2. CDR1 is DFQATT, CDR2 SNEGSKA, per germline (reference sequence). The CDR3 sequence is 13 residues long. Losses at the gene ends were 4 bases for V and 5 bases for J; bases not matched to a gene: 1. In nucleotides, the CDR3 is TGCAGTGCTACGACTAGCGGGAGGGAGACCCAGTACTTC. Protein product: CSATTSGRETQYF.

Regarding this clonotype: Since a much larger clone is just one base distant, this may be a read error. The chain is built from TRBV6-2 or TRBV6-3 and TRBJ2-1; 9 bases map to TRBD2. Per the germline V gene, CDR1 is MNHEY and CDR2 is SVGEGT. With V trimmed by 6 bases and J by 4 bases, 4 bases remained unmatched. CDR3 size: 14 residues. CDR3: CASRWTSEYNEQFF. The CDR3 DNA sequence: TGTGCCAGCAGGTGGACTAGCGAATACAATGAGCAGTTCTTC.

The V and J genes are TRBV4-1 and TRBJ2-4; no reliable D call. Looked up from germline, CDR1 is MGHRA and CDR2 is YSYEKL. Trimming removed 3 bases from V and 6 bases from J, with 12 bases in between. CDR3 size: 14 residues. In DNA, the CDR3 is TGCGCCAGCAGCCAGCCCGAGTGGGGAAACATTCAGTACTTC. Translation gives CASSQPEWGNIQYF.

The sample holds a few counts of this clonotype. The CDR3 protein is CASSFSGSVYEQFF. In DNA, the CDR3 is TGCGCCAGCAGCTTTAGCGGGAGCGTCTATGAGCAGTTCTTC. This chain links TRBV5-1 with TRBJ2-1, with TRBD2 matching over 9 bases. CDR3 size: 14 residues. The V gene end was trimmed by 2 bases and the J gene end by 8 bases; junction bases not matched to a gene: 5. Germline lookup yields CDR1 SGHRS and CDR2 YFSETQ.

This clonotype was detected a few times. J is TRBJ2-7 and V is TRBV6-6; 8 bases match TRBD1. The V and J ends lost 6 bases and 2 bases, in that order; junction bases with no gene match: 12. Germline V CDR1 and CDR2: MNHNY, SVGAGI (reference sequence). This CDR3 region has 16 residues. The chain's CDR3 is CASRPQGQGAPYEQYF. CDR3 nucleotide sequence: TGTGCCAGCAGACCCCAAGGCCAGGGGGCCCCCTACGAGCAGTACTTC.

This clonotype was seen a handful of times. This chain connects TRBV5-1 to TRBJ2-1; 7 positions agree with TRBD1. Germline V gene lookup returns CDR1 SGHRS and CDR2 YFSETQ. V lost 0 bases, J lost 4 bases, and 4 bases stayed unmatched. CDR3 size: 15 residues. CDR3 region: CASSLEGGAYNEQFF. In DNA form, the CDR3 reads TGCGCCAGCAGCTTGGAAGGGGGCGCATACAATGAGCAGTTCTTC.

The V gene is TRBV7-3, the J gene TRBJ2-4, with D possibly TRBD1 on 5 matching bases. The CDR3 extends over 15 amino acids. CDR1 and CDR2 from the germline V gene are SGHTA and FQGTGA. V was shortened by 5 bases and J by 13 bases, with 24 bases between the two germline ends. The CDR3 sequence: CASSPQGARVSEQYF. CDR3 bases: TGTGCCAGCAGCCCACAAGGGGCGAGAGTGTCGGAGCAGTACTTC.

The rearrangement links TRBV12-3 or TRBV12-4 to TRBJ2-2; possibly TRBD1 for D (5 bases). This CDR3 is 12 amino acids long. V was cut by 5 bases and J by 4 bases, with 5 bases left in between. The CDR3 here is CASSGATGELFF. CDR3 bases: TGTGCCAGCAGTGGGGCCACCGGGGAGCTGTTTTTT.

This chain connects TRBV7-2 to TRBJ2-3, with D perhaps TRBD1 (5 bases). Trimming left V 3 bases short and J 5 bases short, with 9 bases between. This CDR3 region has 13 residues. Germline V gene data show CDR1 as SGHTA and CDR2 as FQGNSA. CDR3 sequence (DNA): TGTGCCAGCAGCTTTTTCCAGGGAGATACGCAGTATTTT. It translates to CASSFFQGDTQYF.

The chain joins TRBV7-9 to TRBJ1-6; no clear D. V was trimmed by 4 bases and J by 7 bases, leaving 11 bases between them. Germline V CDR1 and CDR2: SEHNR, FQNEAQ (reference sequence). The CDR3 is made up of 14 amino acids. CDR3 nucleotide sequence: TGTGCCAGCAGCTCAGCAGGAGGGAATTCACCCCTCCACTTT. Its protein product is CASSSAGGNSPLHF. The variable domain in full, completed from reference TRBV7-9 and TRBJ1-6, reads DTGVSQNPRHKITKRGQNVTFRCDPISEHNRLYWYRQTLGQGPEFLTYFQNEAQLEKSRLLSDRFSAERPKGSFSTLEIQRTEQGDSAMYLCASSSAGGNSPLHFGNGTRLTVT.

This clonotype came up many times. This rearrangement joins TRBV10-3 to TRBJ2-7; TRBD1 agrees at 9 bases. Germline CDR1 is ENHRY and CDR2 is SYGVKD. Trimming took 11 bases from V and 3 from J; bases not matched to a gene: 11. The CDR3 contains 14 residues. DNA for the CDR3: TGTGCCGTGAGAAGCGGGACAGGGCACTACGAGCAGTACTTC. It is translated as CAVRSGTGHYEQYF.

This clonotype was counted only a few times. CDR3 DNA sequence: TGCAGTGCTACCGGACAGGGCCCACTCTACGAGCAGTACTTC. Translating gives CSATGQGPLYEQYF. The chain couples TRBV20-1 to TRBJ2-7; 8 nucleotides agree with TRBD1. From germline, CDR1 is DFQATT and CDR2 SNEGSKA (reference sequence). The CDR3 is 14 amino acids. The V gene end was trimmed by 4 bases and the J gene end by 3 bases; junction bases not matched to a gene: 8.

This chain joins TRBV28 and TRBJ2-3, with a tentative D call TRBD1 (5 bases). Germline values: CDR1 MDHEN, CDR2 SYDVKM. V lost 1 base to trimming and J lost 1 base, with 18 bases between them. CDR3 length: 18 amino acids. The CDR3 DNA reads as TGTGCCAGCAGTTTATCCCCGTGGGTACCCAGGGGCACAGATACGCAGTATTTT. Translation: CASSLSPWVPRGTDTQYF.

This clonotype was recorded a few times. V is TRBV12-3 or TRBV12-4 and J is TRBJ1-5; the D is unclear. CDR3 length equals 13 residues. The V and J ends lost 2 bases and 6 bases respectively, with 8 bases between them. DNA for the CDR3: TGTGCCAGCAGTTTAAAAGTCAGTCAGCCCCAGCATTTT. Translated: CASSLKVSQPQHF.

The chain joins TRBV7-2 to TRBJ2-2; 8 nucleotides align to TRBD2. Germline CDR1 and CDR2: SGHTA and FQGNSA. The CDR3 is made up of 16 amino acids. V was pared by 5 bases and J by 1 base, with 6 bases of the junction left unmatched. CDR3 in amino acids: CASSSPSGLNTGELFF. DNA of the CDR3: TGTGCCAGCAGCAGTCCTAGCGGGTTGAACACCGGGGAGCTGTTTTTT.

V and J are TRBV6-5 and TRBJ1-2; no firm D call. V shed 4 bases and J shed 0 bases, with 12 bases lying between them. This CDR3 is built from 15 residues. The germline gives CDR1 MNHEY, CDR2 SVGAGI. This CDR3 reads CASSLVRLANYGYTF. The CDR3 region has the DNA TGTGCCAGCAGTTTAGTTAGGCTTGCTAACTATGGCTACACCTTC.

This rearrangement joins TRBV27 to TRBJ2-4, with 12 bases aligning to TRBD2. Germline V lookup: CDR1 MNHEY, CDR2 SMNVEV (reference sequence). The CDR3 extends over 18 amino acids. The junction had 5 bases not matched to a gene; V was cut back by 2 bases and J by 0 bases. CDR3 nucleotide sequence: TGTGCCAGCAGTTTAGGGCTAGCGGGAGGGATAGCCAAAAACATTCAGTACTTC. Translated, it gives CASSLGLAGGIAKNIQYF.

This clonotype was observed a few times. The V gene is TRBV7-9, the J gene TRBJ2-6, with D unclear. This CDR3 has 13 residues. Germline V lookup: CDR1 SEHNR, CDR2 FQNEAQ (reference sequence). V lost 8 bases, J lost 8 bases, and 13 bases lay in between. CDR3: CASVTGSSNVLTF. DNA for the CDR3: TGTGCCAGCGTCACCGGGTCTTCCAACGTCCTGACTTTC.

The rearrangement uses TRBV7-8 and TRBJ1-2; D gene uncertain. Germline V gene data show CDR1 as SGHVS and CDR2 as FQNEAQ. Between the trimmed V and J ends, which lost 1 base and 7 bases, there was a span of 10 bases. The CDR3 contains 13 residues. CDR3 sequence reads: CASSLGQMSGYTF. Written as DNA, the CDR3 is TGTGCCAGCAGCTTAGGCCAAATGAGTGGCTACACCTTC.

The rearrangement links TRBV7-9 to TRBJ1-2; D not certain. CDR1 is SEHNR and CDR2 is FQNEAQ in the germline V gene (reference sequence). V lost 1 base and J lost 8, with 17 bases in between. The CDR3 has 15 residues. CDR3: CASSLGLTTGGGYTF. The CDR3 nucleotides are TGTGCCAGCAGCTTAGGTTTAACTACCGGAGGAGGCTACACCTTC.

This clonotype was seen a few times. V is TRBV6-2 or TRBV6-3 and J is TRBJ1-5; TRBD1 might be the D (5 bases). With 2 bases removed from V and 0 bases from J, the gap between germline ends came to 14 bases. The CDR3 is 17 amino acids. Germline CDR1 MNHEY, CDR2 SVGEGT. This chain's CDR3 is CASSYATAFYSNQPQHF. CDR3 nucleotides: TGTGCCAGCAGTTACGCGACAGCCTTCTATAGCAATCAGCCCCAGCATTTT.